Listed below are T cell receptor beta chains from one sample, sequenced in a study of T cell repertoires in ileal Crohn's disease. Profiling relied on immunoSEQ multiplex PCR, and the TCRdb table lists in-frame clones only, not all of them. The data contain approximately 19,000 clones, 72% of them singletons. The material sequenced was ileal tissue. These receptors came from an adult with Crohn's disease. CDR3s include the opening cysteine and the closing phenylalanine or tryptophan. The order of the fields is J gene, V gene, D gene, clone size, CDR3 DNA, CDR3 protein. D genes are given only for firm matches. Not every row has a clone size; where given, it reads once, few, many or a size class.

>TRBJ1-5|TRBV5-5|-|-
TGTGCCAGCAGCTTGGTCAGAAGCAATCAGCCCCAGCATTTT
CASSLVRSNQPQHF
>TRBJ1-2|TRBV29-1|TRBD1|-
TGCAGCGTTCTACAGGGGGCAGGTGGCTACACCTTC
CSVLQGAGGYTF
>TRBJ2-7|TRBV7-2|TRBD2|-
TGTGCCAGCAGCTTCAGCGGGAGGGCCGGCGAGCAGTACTTC
CASSFSGRAGEQYF
>TRBJ2-3|TRBV27|TRBD2|-
TGTGCCAGCAGTGAACGGGGGGGCGGCACAGATACGCAGTATTTT
CASSERGGGTDTQYF
>TRBJ1-1|TRBV7-8|TRBD1|-
TGTGCCAGCAGCTTAGTTCACAGGGGGCTTAACACTGAAGCTTTCTTT
CASSLVHRGLNTEAFF
>TRBJ1-2|TRBV28|-|few
TGTGCCAGCACAGGTGTAGACAACTATGGCTACACCTTC
CASTGVDNYGYTF
>TRBJ2-1|TRBV19|-|-
TGTGCCAGTAGTCTATCGACTAGCTGGGACACAGTGGGTGAGCAGTTCTTC
CASSLSTSWDTVGEQFF
>TRBJ1-3|TRBV30|-|few
TGTGCCTGGAGGAGGTCCAGAAACACCATATATTTT
CAWRRSRNTIYF
>TRBJ2-7|TRBV27|-|-
TGTGCCAGCAGTTCCTCTCCCCGCGGCGAGCAGTACTTC
CASSSSPRGEQYF
>TRBJ1-3|TRBV28|-|-
TGTGCCAGCAGTTTATACCGGGACATATATTTT
CASSLYRDIYF
>TRBJ2-1|TRBV30|TRBD1|-
TGTGCCTGGAGCTCGGGACAGGGTATCGATGAGCAGTTCTTC
CAWSSGQGIDEQFF
>TRBJ2-7|TRBV30|-|-
TGTGCCTGGAGCCCGGGGGTGAGTAAATACGAGCAGTACTTC
CAWSPGVSKYEQYF
>TRBJ2-7|TRBV9|TRBD2|-
TGTGCCAGCAGCGTATCTAGCGGGAGCCCGGTCTACGAGCAGTACTTC
CASSVSSGSPVYEQYF
>TRBJ2-2|TRBV7-3|TRBD2|once
TGTGCCAGCAGCTTAATAGGCGGGAGGGGGGAGCTGTTTTTT
CASSLIGGRGELFF
>TRBJ1-2|TRBV5-1|-|-
TGCGCCAGCAGCGTGCGGGGAGGCAACTATGGCTACACCTTC
CASSVRGGNYGYTF
>TRBJ1-1|TRBV11-2|TRBD1|-
TGTGCCAGCATCGGAAACAGGGGGTCTGAAGCTTTCTTT
CASIGNRGSEAFF
>TRBJ2-1|TRBV7-9|TRBD1|-
TGTGCCAGCAGCTTAGAAGGGGGCCTACGGATTGTTGAGCAGTTCTTC
CASSLEGGLRIVEQFF
>TRBJ2-7|TRBV7-2|-|once
TGTGCCAGCAGCTCCTCCTATACCTACGAGCAGTACTTC
CASSSSYTYEQYF
>TRBJ1-2|TRBV12-2|-|-
TGTGCAAGTCGCTTAGTACAGGGGGCGGATGGCTACACCTTC
CASRLVQGADGYTF
>TRBJ1-2|TRBV2|-|-
TGTGCCAGCAGAGTGGACAGCGACCTCTACTATGGCTACACCTTC
CASRVDSDLYYGYTF
>TRBJ1-2|TRBV19|-|-
TGTGCCAGTAGGGCCGACAGGAGAGCTATTGGCTACACCTTC
CASRADRRAIGYTF
>TRBJ2-3|TRBV28|-|once
TGTGCCAGCAGTTTCCTAAACACAGATACGCAGTATTTT
CASSFLNTDTQYF
>TRBJ2-5|TRBV7-9|-|-
TGTGCCAGCAGCTTAGCGCTGGGCGATCGGGAGACCCAGTACTTC
CASSLALGDRETQYF
>TRBJ1-6|TRBV2|TRBD1|medium-sized
TGTGCCAGCAGCCTGGACAGGGGAGCGACACCCCTCCACTTT
CASSLDRGATPLHF
>TRBJ1-2|TRBV5-6|-|-
TGTGCCAGCAGCTTCGGGTCACCGTATGGCTACACCTTC
CASSFGSPYGYTF
>TRBJ2-7|TRBV7-8|TRBD2|-
TGTGCCAGCAGCTTAGATGGTCGGACTAGCATGTCCTACGAGCAGTACTTC
CASSLDGRTSMSYEQYF
>TRBJ2-3|TRBV10-3|-|few
TGTGCCTCCAATGTGGCCTTCGGCACAGATACGCAGTATTTT
CASNVAFGTDTQYF
>TRBJ1-2|TRBV29-1|TRBD1|-
TGCAGCGTGATGACAGGGTATGGCTACACCTTC
CSVMTGYGYTF
>TRBJ2-3|TRBV14|-|once
TGTGCCAGCAGCCTGGGGCTGGATACGCAGTATTTT
CASSLGLDTQYF
>TRBJ2-7|TRBV6-1|TRBD1|-
TGTGCCAGCAGGGCTGACAGGGGGAGCTCCTACGAGCAGTACTTC
CASRADRGSSYEQYF
>TRBJ2-3|TRBV6-1|-|-
TGTGCCAGCAGTGAACCGGCAGGGCCCACAGATACGCAGTATTTT
CASSEPAGPTDTQYF
>TRBJ2-2|TRBV5-1|TRBD2|-
TGCGCCAGCAGCGGGGGGGCCGGGGAGCTGTTTTTT
CASSGGAGELFF
>TRBJ2-5|TRBV4-2|-|-
TGTGCCAGCAGTCGAGAACTAGCCCAAGAGACCCAGTACTTC
CASSRELAQETQYF
>TRBJ2-2|TRBV19|-|-
TGTGCCAGTAGTATCGACGGGACCGGGGAGCTGTTTTTT
CASSIDGTGELFF
>TRBJ2-3|TRBV7-2|TRBD2|-
TGTGCCAGCAGCTGGGGAATGGGACTAGCGGTAACAGATACGCAGTATTTT
CASSWGMGLAVTDTQYF
>TRBJ2-1|TRBV5-1|TRBD2|-
TGCGCCAGCAGCACCATAGCGGGGCTCGGGGCGGTTGAGCAGTTCTTC
CASSTIAGLGAVEQFF
>TRBJ1-1|TRBV19|TRBD1|-
TGTGCCAGTAGTACTAACAGGGGGGCATACACTGAAGCTTTCTTT
CASSTNRGAYTEAFF
>TRBJ1-1|TRBV5-5|-|few
TGTGCCAGCAGCATCCGTAGAAACACTGAAGCTTTCTTT
CASSIRRNTEAFF
>TRBJ1-4|TRBV5-1|TRBD1|-
TGCGCCAGCAGCGCCTTAGGGACAGGGGCGCCGGTGGGCTCTAATGAAAAACTGTTTTTT
CASSALGTGAPVGSNEKLFF
>TRBJ2-2|TRBV5-1|-|-
TGCGCCAGCAGCTTGGCCTTGGGCAACACCGGGGAGCTGTTTTTT
CASSLALGNTGELFF
>TRBJ2-1|TRBV5-6|-|few
TGTGCCAGCAGCTTGGTTAGCGGAACCTACAATGAGCAGTTCTTC
CASSLVSGTYNEQFF
>TRBJ2-7|TRBV4-1|-|-
TGCGCCAGCAGCCAAGACGCGACAGGAGACTACGAGCAGTACTTC
CASSQDATGDYEQYF
>TRBJ1-1|TRBV27|-|-
TGTGCCAGCAGTTTATCGGGGCAAACCGCCAGGACTTTCTTT
CASSLSGQTARTFF
>TRBJ2-1|TRBV27|TRBD2|-
TGTGCCAGCAGTTCACTAGCGGGAGGCAATGAGCAGTTCTTC
CASSSLAGGNEQFF
>TRBJ1-3|TRBV2|TRBD1|few
TGTGCCAGCAGCCCTGGACAGGCGATCTCTGGAAACACCATATATTTT
CASSPGQAISGNTIYF
>TRBJ1-6|TRBV19|-|few
TGTGCCAGTAGGATCCAGAATAACTATAATTCACCCCTCCACTTT
CASRIQNNYNSPLHF